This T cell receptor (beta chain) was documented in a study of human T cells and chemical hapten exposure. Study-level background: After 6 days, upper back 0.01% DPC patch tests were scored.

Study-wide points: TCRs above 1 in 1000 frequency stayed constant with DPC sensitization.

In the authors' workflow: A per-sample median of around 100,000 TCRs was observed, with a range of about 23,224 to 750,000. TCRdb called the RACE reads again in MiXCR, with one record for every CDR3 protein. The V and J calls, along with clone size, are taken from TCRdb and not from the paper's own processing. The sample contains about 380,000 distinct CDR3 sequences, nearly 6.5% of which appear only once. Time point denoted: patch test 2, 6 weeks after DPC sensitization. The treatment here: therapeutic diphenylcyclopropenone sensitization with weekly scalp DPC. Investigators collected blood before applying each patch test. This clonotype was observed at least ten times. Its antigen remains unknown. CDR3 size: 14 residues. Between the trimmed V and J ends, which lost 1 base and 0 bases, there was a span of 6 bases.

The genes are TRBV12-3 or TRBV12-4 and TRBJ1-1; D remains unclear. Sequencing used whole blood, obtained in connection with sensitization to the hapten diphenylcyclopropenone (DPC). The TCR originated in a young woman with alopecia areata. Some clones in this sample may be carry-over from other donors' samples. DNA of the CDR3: TGTGCCAGCAGTTTAGACAGAATGAACACTGAAGCTTTCTTT. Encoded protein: CASSLDRMNTEAFF.